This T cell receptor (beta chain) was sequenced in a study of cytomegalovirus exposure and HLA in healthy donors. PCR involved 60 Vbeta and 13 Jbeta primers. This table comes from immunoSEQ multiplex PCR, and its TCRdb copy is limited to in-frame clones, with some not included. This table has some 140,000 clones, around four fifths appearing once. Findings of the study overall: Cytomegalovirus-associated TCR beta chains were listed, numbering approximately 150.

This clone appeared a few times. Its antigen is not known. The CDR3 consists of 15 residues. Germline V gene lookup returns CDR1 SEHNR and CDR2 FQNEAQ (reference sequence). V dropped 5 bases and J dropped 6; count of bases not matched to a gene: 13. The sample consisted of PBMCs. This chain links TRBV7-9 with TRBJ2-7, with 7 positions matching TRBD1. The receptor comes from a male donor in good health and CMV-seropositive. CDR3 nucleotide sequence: TGTGCCAGCAGCCGTTACCGGGACAGCCCCACCGAGCAGTACTTC. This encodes CASSRYRDSPTEQYF.